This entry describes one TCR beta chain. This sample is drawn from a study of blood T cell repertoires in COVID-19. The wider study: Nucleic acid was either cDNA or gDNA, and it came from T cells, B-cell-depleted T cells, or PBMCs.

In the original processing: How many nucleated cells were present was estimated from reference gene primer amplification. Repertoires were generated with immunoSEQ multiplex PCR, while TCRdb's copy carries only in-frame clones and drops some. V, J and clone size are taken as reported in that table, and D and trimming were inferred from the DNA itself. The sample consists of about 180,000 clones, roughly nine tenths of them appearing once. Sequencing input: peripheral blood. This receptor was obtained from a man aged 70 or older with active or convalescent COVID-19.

The CDR3 protein is CASTTGLGNTIYF. Written as DNA, the CDR3 is TGTGCCAGCACCACAGGGCTCGGAAACACCATATATTTT. The chain has TRBV2 and TRBJ1-3; D might be TRBD1 (6 bases). The V gene's germline CDR1 is SNHLY and CDR2 FYNNEI. CDR3 length equals 13 residues. Trimming shortened V by 7 bases and J by 4 bases, and 11 bases separated the two germline ends.